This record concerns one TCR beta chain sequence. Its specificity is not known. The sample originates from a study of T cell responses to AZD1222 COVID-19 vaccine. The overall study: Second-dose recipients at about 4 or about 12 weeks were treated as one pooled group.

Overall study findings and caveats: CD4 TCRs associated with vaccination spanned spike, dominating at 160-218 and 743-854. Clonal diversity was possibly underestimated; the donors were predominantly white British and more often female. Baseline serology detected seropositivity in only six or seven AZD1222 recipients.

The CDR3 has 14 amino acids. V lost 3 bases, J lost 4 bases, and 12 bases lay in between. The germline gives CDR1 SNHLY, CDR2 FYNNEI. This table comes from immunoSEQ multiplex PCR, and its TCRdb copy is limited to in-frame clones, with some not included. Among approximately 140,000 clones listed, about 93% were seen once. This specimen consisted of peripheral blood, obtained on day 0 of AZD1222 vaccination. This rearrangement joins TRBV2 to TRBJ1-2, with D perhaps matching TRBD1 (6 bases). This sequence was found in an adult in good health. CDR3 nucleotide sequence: TGTGCCAGCAGTGAGTGGAGGGGGACCTATGGCTACACCTTC. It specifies CASSEWRGTYGYTF.